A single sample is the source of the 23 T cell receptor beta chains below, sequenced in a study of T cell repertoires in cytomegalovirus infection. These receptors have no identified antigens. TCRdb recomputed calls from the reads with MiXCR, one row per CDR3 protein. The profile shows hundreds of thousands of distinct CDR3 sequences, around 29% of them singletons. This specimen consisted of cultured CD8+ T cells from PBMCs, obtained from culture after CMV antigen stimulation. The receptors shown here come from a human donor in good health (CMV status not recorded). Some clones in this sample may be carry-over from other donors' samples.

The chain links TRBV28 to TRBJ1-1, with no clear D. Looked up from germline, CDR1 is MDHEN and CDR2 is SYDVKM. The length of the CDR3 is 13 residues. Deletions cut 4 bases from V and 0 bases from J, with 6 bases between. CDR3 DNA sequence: TGTGCCAGCAGTTGGAAGCTGAACACTGAAGCTTTCTTT. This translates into CASSWKLNTEAFF. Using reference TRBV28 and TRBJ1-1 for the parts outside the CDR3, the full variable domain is DVKVTQSSRYLVKRTGEKVFLECVQDMDHENMFWYRQDPGLGLRLIYFSYDVKMKEKGDIPEGYSVSREKKERFSLILESASTNQTSMYLCASSWKLNTEAFFGQGTRLTVV.

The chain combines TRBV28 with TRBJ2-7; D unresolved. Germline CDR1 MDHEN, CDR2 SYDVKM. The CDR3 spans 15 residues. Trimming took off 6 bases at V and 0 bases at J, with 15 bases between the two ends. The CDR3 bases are TGTGCCAGCAGCCCCCGGAAGCACCACTCCTACGAGCAGTACGTC. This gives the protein CASSPRKHHSYEQYV.

CDR3 region: CASSVDLGGLQETQYF. CDR3 coding DNA: TGTGCCAGCAGCGTAGATTTGGGGGGCCTCCAAGAGACCCAGTACTTC. The chain combines TRBV9 with TRBJ2-5, with D possibly being TRBD1 or TRBD2 (6 bases each). The CDR3 has 16 residues. Deletions cut 0 bases from V and 1 base from J, with 13 bases between. CDR1 SGDLS and CDR2 YYNGEE come from the germline V gene.

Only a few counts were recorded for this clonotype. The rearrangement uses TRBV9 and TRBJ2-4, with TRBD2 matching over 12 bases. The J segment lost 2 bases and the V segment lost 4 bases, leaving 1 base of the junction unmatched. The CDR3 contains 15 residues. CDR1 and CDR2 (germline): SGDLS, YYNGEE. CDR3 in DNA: TGTGCCAGCAGCACTAGCGGGGGGACCAAAAACATTCAGTACTTC. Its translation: CASSTSGGTKNIQYF.

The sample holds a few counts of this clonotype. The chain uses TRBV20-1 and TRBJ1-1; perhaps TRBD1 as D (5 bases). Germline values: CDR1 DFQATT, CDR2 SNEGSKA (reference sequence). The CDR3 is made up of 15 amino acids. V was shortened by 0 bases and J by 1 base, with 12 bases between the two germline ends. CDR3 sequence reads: CSARDPTGTNTEAFF. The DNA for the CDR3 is TGCAGTGCTAGAGATCCGACGGGGACGAACACTGAAGCTTTCTTT.

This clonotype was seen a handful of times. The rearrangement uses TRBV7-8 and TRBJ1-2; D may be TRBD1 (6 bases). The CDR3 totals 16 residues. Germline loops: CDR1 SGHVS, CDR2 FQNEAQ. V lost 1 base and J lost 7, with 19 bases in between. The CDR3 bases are TGTGCCAGCAGCTTAGATCCGGGGACAATAACGGCTGGCTACACCTTC. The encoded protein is CASSLDPGTITAGYTF.

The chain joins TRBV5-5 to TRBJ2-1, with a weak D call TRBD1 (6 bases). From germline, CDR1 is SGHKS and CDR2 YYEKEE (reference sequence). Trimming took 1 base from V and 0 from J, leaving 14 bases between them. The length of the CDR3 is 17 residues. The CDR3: CASSLWGQMSSYNEQFF. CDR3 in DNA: TGTGCCAGCAGCTTGTGGGGACAAATGAGCTCCTACAATGAGCAGTTCTTC. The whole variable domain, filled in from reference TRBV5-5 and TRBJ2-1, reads DAGVTQSPTHLIKTRGQQVTLRCSPISGHKSVSWYQQVLGQGPQFIFQYYEKEERGRGNFPDRFSARQFPNYSSELNVNALLLGDSALYLCASSLWGQMSSYNEQFFGPGTRLTVL.

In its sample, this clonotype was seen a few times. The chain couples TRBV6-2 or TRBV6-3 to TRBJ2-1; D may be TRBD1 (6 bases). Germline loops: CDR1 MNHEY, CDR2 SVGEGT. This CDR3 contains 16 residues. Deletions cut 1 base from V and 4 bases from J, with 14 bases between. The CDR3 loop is CASSYYGTDRYNEQFF. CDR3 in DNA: TGTGCCAGCAGTTACTATGGGACGGACAGATACAATGAGCAGTTCTTC.

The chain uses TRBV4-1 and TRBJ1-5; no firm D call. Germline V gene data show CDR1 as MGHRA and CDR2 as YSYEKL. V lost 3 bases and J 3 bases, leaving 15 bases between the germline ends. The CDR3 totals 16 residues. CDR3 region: CASSHMIGISNQPQHF. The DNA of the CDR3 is TGCGCCAGCAGCCATATGATAGGGATTTCCAATCAGCCCCAGCATTTT.

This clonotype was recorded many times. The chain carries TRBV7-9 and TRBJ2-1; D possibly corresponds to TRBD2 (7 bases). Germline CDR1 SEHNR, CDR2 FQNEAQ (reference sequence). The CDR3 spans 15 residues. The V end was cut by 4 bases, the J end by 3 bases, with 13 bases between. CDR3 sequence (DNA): TGTGCCAGCAGCTACGTCGGGGGGCGCTACAATGAGCAGTTCTTC. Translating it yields CASSYVGGRYNEQFF. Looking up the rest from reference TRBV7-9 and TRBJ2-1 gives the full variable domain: DTGVSQNPRHKITKRGQNVTFRCDPISEHNRLYWYRQTLGQGPEFLTYFQNEAQLEKSRLLSDRFSAERPKGSFSTLEIQRTEQGDSAMYLCASSYVGGRYNEQFFGPGTRLTVL.

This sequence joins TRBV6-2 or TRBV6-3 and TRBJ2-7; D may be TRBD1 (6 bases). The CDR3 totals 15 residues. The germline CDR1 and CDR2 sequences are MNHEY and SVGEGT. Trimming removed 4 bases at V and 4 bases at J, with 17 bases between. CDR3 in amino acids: CASSSLIQGRYEQYV. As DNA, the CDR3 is TGTGCCAGCAGTTCCCTAATACAGGGAAGGTACGAGCAGTACGTC.

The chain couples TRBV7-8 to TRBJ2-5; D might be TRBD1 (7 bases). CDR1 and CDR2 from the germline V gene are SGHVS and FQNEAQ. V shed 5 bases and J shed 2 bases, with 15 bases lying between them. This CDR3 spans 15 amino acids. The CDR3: CASSMPGGRQETQYF. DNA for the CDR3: TGTGCCAGCAGCATGCCAGGGGGGCGGCAAGAGACCCAGTACTTC.

The CDR3 coding sequence is TGCGCCAGCAGCCAAGATTTGGGAGTTGCAGATGCTTTCTTT. Amino acids: CASSQDLGVADAFF. J is TRBJ1-1 and V is TRBV4-1, with unresolved D. The V end lost 0 bases, the J end lost 11 bases, and 16 bases lay between the germline ends. The CDR3 loop spans 14 amino acids. Looked up from germline, CDR1 is MGHRA and CDR2 is YSYEKL.

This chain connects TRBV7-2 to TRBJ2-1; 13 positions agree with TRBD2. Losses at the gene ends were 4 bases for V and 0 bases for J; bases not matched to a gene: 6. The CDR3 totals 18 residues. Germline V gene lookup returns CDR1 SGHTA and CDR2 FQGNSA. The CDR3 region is CASSWGLAGSSSYNEQFF. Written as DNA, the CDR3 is TGTGCCAGCAGCTGGGGACTAGCGGGGTCCAGCTCCTACAATGAGCAGTTCTTC.

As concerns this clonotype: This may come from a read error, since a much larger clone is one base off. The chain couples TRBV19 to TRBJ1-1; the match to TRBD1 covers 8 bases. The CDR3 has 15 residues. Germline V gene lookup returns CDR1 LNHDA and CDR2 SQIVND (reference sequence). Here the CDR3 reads CASSANQGALAETFF. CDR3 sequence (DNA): TGTGCCAGTAGTGCAAATCAGGGGGCTCTGGCTGAAACTTTCTTT.

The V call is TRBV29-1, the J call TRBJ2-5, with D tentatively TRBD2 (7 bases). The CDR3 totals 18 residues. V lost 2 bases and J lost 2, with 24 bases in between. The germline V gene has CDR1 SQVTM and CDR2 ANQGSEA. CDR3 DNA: TGCAGCGTTGAACCCTGGGGGCCTACTAGCGAATTTCAAGAGACCCAGTACTTC. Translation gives CSVEPWGPTSEFQETQYF.

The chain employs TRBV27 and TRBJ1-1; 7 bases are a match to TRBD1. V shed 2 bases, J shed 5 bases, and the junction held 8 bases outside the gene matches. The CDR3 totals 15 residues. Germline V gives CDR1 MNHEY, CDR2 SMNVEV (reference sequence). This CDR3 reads CASSLGSGGKTEAFF. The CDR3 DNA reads TGTGCCAGCAGTTTAGGGTCAGGGGGAAAAACTGAAGCTTTCTTT.

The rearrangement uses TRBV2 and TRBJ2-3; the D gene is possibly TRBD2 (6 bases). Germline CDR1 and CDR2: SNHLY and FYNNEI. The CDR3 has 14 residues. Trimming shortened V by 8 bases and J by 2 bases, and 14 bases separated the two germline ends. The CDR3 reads CASSGTSSTDTQYF. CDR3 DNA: TGTGCCAGCTCAGGGACTTCCTCCACAGATACGCAGTATTTT.

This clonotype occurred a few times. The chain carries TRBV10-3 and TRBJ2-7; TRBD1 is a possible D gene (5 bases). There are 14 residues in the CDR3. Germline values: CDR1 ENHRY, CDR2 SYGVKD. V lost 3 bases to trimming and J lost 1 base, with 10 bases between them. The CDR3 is CAISERAGSYEQYV. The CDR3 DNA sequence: TGTGCCATCAGTGAAAGGGCAGGGTCCTACGAGCAGTACGTC.

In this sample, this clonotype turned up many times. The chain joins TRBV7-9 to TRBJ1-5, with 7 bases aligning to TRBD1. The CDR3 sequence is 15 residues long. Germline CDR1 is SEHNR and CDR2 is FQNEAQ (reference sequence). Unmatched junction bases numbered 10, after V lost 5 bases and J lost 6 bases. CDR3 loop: CASSNQQGLGQPQHF. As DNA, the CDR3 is TGTGCCAGCAGCAACCAACAGGGGTTGGGTCAGCCCCAGCATTTT. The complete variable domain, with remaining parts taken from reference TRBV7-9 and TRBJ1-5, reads DTGVSQNPRHKITKRGQNVTFRCDPISEHNRLYWYRQTLGQGPEFLTYFQNEAQLEKSRLLSDRFSAERPKGSFSTLEIQRTEQGDSAMYLCASSNQQGLGQPQHFGDGTRLSIL.

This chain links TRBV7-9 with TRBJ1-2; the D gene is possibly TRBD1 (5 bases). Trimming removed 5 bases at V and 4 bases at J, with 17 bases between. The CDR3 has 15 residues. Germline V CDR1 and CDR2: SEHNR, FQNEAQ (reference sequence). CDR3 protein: CASSPTGVPGYGYTF. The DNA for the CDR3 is TGTGCCAGCAGCCCCACAGGAGTACCGGGCTATGGCTACACCTTC. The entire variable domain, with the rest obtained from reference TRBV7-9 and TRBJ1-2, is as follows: DTGVSQNPRHKITKRGQNVTFRCDPISEHNRLYWYRQTLGQGPEFLTYFQNEAQLEKSRLLSDRFSAERPKGSFSTLEIQRTEQGDSAMYLCASSPTGVPGYGYTFGSGTRLTVV.

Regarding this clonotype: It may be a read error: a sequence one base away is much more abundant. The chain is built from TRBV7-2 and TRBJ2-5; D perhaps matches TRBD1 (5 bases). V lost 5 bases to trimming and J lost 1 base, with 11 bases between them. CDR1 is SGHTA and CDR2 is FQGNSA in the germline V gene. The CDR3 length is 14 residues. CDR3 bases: TGTGCCAGCAGCCCCGACAGCTTCCAAGAGACCCAGTACTTC. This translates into CASSPDSFQETQYF.

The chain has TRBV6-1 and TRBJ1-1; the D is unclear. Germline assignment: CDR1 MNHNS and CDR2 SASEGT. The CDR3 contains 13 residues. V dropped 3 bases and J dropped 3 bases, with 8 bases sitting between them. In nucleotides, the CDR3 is TGTGCCAGCAGTGAGCCGGCCGACACTGAAGCTTTCTTT. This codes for CASSEPADTEAFF.